The clone carrying this T cell receptor beta chain has more than one count but fewer than ten. Its antigen remains unknown. The data originate from a study of beta chain features in type 1 diabetes. Study in general: Summed over all samples, the examined sorted cells came to roughly 110,000,000. Findings and caveats of the study: Sequencing the cDNA could make cells with high TCR expression show up more than they should. Among patients with Type 1 diabetes, TCRB CDR3s were moderately but significantly shorter in every one of the four CD4+ subsets. The study found that naive, central memory and Treg TCRB repertoires appeared more similar in patients than in healthy donors. Type 1 diabetes patients had VDJ junctions that carried fewer insertions and more deletions.

Expressed TCRB transcripts were sequenced, since all the RNA that had been isolated was reverse transcribed. This table comes from immunoSEQ multiplex PCR, and its TCRdb copy is limited to in-frame clones, with some not included. The table records 250,000 or so clones, approximately 15% of them present only once. CDR3 size: 15 residues. Looked up from germline, CDR1 is SGHDN and CDR2 is FVKESK. V lost 4 bases and J lost 5; bases outside the gene matches: 4. The receptor's source is a young man with type 1 diabetes. The sample taken for sequencing was naive CD4+ T cells from blood. The chain is built from TRBV14 and TRBJ2-1, with 11 bases lining up with TRBD1. CDR3 nucleotides: TGTGCCAGCAGCCTCGGGACAGGGGGGAACAATGAGCAGTTCTTC. Protein: CASSLGTGGNNEQFF. The whole variable domain, filled in from reference TRBV14 and TRBJ2-1, reads EAGVTQFPSHSVIEKGQTVTLRCDPISGHDNLYWYRRVMGKEIKFLLHFVKESKQDESGMPNNRFLAERTGGTYSTLKVQPAELEDSGVYFCASSLGTGGNNEQFFGPGTRLTVL.